Listed below are T cell receptor beta chains from one sample, sequenced in a study of shared clonotypes between healthy human individuals. Method: immunoSEQ multiplex PCR; TCRdb's copy keeps in-frame clones and lacks some. The sample contains about 1,500,000 clones, roughly 96% of which appear only once. The sample taken for sequencing was naive CD4+ T cells sorted from blood. The origin of the receptors is a man aged 30 to 45 in good health. The CDR3 runs from the conserved cysteine through the conserved F or W. Fields, in order: J gene, V gene, CDR3 protein.

j_call: TRBJ1-2; v_call: TRBV6-6; cdr3_aa: CASRWAETGNGYTF
j_call: TRBJ2-1; v_call: TRBV29-1; cdr3_aa: CSVGSGYNEQFF
j_call: TRBJ2-7; v_call: TRBV11-2; cdr3_aa: CASSLGASERGYEQYF
j_call: TRBJ2-1; v_call: TRBV5-1; cdr3_aa: CASSSKASGSSNEQFF
j_call: TRBJ2-2; v_call: TRBV7-9; cdr3_aa: CASSLVQREPGELFF
j_call: TRBJ2-2; v_call: TRBV10-3; cdr3_aa: CAIRQKTGDTGELFF
j_call: TRBJ1-2; v_call: TRBV28; cdr3_aa: CASRGQINYGYTF
j_call: TRBJ2-3; v_call: TRBV5-1; cdr3_aa: CASSFGQGLTDTQYF
j_call: TRBJ1-1; v_call: TRBV5-1; cdr3_aa: CASSLATGGTEAFF
j_call: TRBJ2-2; v_call: TRBV14; cdr3_aa: CASSPFRQGVYTGELFF
j_call: TRBJ2-2; v_call: TRBV28; cdr3_aa: CASNSRRSGELFF
j_call: TRBJ2-1; v_call: TRBV25-1; cdr3_aa: CASSGGTYQVF
j_call: TRBJ2-7; v_call: TRBV7-9; cdr3_aa: CASSGDPSYEQYF
j_call: TRBJ2-3; v_call: TRBV6-5; cdr3_aa: CASSYLFGGADTQYF
j_call: TRBJ2-4; v_call: TRBV7-2; cdr3_aa: CASSVGGTDIQYF
j_call: TRBJ1-2; v_call: TRBV5-1; cdr3_aa: CASSLENSRGYGYTF